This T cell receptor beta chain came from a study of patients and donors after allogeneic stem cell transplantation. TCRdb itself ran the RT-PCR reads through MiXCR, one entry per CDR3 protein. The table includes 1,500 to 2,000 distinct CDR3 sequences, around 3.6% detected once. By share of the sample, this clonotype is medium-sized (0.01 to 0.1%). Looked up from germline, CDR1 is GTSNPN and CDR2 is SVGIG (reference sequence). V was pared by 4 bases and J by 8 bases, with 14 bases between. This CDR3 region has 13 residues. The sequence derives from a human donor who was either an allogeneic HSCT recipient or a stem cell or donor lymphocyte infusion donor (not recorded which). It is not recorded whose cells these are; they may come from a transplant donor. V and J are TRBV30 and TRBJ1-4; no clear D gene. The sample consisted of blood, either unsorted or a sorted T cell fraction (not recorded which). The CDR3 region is CAWNRIVEEKLFF. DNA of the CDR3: TGTGCCTGGAACCGGATTGTAGAGGAAAAACTGTTTTTT.